This TCR beta chain was sequenced for a study of cytomegalovirus exposure and HLA in healthy donors. Study in general: The approximately 120 validation repertoires used the same platform as the 666 first-cohort repertoires, a later analysis reported.

Study-level findings and limits: Investigators reported around 150 TCR beta chains as tied to cytomegalovirus.

Using immunoSEQ multiplex PCR, the repertoire was profiled, and TCRdb retains in-frame clones only, with some absent. This table has 90,000 to 130,000 clones, around 95% appearing once. A note on this clone: What it binds is not known.

CDR3 length equals 19 residues. Losses at the gene ends were 1 base for V and 2 bases for J; bases not matched to a gene: 14. The germline gives CDR1 LNHDA, CDR2 SQIVND (reference sequence). The sequence was collected from a young woman in good health and CMV-seronegative. Specimen: PBMCs. V and J are TRBV19 and TRBJ2-3; TRBD1 agrees at 8 bases. The DNA of the CDR3 is TGTGCCAGTAGTATAGGGACAGGGACAGCACAGGGCCCCACAGATACGCAGTATTTT. This sequence encodes CASSIGTGTAQGPTDTQYF.